Below are 7 T cell receptor beta chains sequenced from a single sample in a study of cytomegalovirus exposure and HLA in healthy donors. The PCR was carried out with 60 Vbeta primers and 13 Jbeta primers. The repertoire was sequenced with immunoSEQ multiplex PCR; TCRdb's copy has only in-frame clones and lacks some. Altogether fewer than 200,000 clones are present, around three quarters being singletons, with the ten largest covering about 2.2%. The sequencing sample was made of PBMCs. The receptors were gathered from a middle-aged man in good health and CMV-seronegative.

This clone was detected a few times. Other DNA sequences in the same sample also yield this CDR3. The chain uses TRBV7-9 and TRBJ2-5; D is perhaps TRBD1 (5 bases). CDR3 length: 13 amino acids. CDR1 and CDR2 (germline): SEHNR, FQNEAQ (reference sequence). Trimming shortened V by 4 bases and J by 5 bases, and 11 bases separated the two germline ends. The CDR3 is CASSSGAGETQYF. As DNA, the CDR3 is TGTGCCAGCAGCTCTGGAGCAGGGGAGACCCAGTACTTC.

The chain is built from TRBV7-9 and TRBJ2-3; the match to TRBD2 covers 14 bases. The CDR3 length is 19 residues. Unmatched junction bases numbered 11, after V lost 6 bases and J lost 0 bases. Germline CDR1 is SEHNR and CDR2 is FQNEAQ (reference sequence). The CDR3 spells CASSSKGTSGSPSTDTQYF. The DNA of the CDR3 is TGTGCCAGCAGTTCAAAAGGGACTAGCGGGAGCCCTAGCACAGATACGCAGTATTTT.

This clone was recorded a few times. The chain recombines TRBV28 with TRBJ2-1, with 7 bases that match TRBD1. CDR3 length: 14 amino acids. Germline V CDR1 and CDR2: MDHEN, SYDVKM. J lost 8 bases, V lost 7 bases, and 11 bases had no gene match. The CDR3: CASTSWGQGDEQFF. The CDR3 bases are TGTGCCAGCACTTCCTGGGGGCAGGGGGATGAGCAGTTCTTC.

The CDR3 DNA sequence: TGTGCCTGGAGTGTTGGCCCCCGGAGGTATGGCTACACCTTC. Translation: CAWSVGPRRYGYTF. The chain joins TRBV30 to TRBJ1-2; D not resolved. Deletions cut 0 bases from V and 5 bases from J, with 13 bases between. Looked up from germline, CDR1 is GTSNPN and CDR2 is SVGIG (reference sequence). The CDR3 length is 14 residues.

This chain connects TRBV7-2 to TRBJ2-1, with 7 bases fitting TRBD2. This CDR3 has 13 residues. The germline gives CDR1 SGHTA, CDR2 FQGNSA. V shed 2 bases and J 10 bases; nucleotides not matched to a gene: 5. Written as DNA, the CDR3 is TGTGCCAGCAGCTTAACTCCTAGCGGCGAGCAGTTCTTC. Its protein is CASSLTPSGEQFF.

CDR3 sequence (DNA): TGTGCCAGCAGGAGTAACAGGGGGCTGGGTCAGCCCCAGCATTTT. It specifies CASRSNRGLGQPQHF. The chain carries TRBV6-5 and TRBJ1-5; 9 nucleotides line up with TRBD1. J gave up 6 bases and V 6 bases, and 9 bases lay outside the gene matches. The CDR3 totals 15 residues. Looked up from germline, CDR1 is MNHEY and CDR2 is SVGAGI.

Points on this clone: Relative to the germline gene, one junction end is altered; a read error may explain this. The gene calls are TRBV7-2 and TRBJ2-4, with TRBD1 identical over 8 bases. The CDR3 consists of 15 residues. Germline V lookup: CDR1 SGHTA, CDR2 FQGNSA. The CDR3: CASSLGQGTKNSQYF. CDR3 nucleotide sequence: TGTGCCAGCAGCCTAGGACAGGGAACCAAAAACAGTCAGTACTTC.